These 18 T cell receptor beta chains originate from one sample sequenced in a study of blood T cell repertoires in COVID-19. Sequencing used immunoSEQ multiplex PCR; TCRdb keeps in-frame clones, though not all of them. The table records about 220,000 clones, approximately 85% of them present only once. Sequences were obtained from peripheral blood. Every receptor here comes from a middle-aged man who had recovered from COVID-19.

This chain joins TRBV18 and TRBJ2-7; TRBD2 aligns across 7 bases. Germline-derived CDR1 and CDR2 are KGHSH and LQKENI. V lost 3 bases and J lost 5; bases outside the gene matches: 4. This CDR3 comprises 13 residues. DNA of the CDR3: TGTGCCAGCTCACCGGGGAGGGCCGACGAGCAGTACTTC. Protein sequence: CASSPGRADEQYF.

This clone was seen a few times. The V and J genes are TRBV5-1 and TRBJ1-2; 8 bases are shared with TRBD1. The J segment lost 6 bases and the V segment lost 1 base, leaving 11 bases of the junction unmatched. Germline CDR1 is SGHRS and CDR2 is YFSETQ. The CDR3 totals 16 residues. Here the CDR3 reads CASSLRPGGESDGYTF. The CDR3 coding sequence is TGCGCCAGCAGCTTGCGTCCAGGGGGCGAATCGGATGGCTACACCTTC.

For the CDR3, the DNA is TGTGCCAGCAGCCCGGGGGGGGTAGCGGTCATCAGGGCCTACGAGCAGTACTTC. The encoded protein is CASSPGGVAVIRAYEQYF. The chain combines TRBV28 with TRBJ2-7, with 8 positions matching TRBD2. Germline lookup yields CDR1 MDHEN and CDR2 SYDVKM. Unmatched junction bases numbered 18, after V lost 6 bases and J lost 2 bases. The CDR3 has 18 amino acids.

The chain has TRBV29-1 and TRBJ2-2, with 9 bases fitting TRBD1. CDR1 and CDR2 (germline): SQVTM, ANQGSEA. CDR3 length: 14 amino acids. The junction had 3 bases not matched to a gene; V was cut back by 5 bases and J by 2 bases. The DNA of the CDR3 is TGCAGCGTTCGGGACAGGGTAAACACCGGGGAGCTGTTTTTT. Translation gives CSVRDRVNTGELFF.

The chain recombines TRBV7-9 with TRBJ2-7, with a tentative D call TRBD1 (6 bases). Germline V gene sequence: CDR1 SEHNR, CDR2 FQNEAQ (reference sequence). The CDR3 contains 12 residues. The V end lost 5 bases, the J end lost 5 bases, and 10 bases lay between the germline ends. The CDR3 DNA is TGTGCCAGCAGCGATCACAGGGACGAGCAGTACTTC. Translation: CASSDHRDEQYF.

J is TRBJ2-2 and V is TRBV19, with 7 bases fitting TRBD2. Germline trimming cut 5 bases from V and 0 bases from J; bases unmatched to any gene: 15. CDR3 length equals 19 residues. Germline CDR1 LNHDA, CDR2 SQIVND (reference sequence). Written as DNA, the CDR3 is TGTGCCAGTAGTTCAAATGAGGGGAGACGGGGGGCGAACACCGGGGAGCTGTTTTTT. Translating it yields CASSSNEGRRGANTGELFF.

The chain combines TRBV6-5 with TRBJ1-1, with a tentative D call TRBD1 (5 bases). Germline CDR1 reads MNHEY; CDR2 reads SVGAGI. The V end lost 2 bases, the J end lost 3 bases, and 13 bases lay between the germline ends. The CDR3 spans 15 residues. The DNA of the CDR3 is TGTGCCAGCAGTTACACCTGGGCGGGACACACTGAAGCTTTCTTT. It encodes CASSYTWAGHTEAFF.

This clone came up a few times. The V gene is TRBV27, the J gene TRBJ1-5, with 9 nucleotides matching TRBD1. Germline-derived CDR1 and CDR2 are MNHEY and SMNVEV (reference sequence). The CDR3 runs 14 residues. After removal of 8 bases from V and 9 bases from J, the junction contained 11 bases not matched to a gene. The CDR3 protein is CASQTGTGLGPQHF. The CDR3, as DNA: TGTGCCAGCCAAACCGGGACAGGGCTCGGGCCCCAGCATTTT.

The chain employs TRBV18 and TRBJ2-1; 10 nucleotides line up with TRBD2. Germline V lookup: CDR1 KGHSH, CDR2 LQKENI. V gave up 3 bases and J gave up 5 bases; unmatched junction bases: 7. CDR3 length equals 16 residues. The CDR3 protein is CASSPRTSGQNNEQFF. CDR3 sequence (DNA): TGTGCCAGCTCACCCCGGACTAGCGGCCAAAACAATGAGCAGTTCTTC.

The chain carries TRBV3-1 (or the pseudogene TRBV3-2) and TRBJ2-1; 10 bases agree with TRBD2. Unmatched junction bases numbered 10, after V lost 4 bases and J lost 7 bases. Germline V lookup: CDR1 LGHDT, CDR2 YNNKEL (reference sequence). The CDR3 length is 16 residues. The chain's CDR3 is CASSPWVGTSENEQFF. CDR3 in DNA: TGTGCCAGCAGCCCTTGGGTCGGGACTAGCGAAAATGAGCAGTTCTTC.

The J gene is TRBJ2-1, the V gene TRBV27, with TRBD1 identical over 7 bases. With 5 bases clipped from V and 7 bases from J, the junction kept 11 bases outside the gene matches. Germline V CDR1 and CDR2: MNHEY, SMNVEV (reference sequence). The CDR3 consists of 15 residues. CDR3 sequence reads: CASSPGQDPWNEQFF. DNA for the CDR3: TGTGCCAGCAGTCCAGGACAGGACCCCTGGAATGAGCAGTTCTTC.

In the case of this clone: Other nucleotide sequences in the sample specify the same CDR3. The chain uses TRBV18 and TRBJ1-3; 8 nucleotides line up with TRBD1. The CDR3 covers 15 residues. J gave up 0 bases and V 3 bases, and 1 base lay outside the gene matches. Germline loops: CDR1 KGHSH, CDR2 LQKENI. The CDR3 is CASSPTGASGNTIYF. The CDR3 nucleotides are TGTGCCAGCTCACCGACAGGGGCCTCTGGAAACACCATATATTTT.

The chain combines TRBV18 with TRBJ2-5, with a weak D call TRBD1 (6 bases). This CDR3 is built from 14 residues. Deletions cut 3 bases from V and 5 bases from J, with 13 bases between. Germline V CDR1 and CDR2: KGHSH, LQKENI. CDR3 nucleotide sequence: TGTGCCAGCTCACCTACAGGGTCGTTTGAGACCCAGTACTTC. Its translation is CASSPTGSFETQYF.

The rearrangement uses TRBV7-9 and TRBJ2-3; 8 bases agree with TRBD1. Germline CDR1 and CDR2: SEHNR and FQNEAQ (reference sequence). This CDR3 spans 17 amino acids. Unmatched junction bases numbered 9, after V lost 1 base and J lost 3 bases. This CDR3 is CASSLGQVDRATDTQYF. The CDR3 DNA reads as TGTGCCAGCAGCTTAGGACAGGTGGACAGGGCTACAGATACGCAGTATTTT.

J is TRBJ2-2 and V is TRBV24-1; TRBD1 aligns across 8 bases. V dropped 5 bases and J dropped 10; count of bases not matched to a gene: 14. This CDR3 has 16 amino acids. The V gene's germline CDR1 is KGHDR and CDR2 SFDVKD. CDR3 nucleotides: TGTGCCACCAGTGTGGCAGGGGGCAGGACCGGGTCGGAGCTGTTTTTT. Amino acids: CATSVAGGRTGSELFF.

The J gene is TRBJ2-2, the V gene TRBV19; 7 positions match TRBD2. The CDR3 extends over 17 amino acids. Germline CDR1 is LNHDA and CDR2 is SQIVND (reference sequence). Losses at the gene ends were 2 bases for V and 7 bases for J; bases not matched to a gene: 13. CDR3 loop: CASSILADPGWGGELFF. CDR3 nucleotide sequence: TGTGCCAGTAGTATACTAGCGGACCCTGGATGGGGCGGGGAGCTGTTTTTT.

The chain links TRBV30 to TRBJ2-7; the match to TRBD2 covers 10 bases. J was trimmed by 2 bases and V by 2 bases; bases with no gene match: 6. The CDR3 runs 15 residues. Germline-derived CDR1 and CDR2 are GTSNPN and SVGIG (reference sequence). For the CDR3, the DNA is TGTGCCTGGAGTCGGAGCGGGAGGGCCCCCTACGAGCAGTACTTC. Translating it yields CAWSRSGRAPYEQYF.

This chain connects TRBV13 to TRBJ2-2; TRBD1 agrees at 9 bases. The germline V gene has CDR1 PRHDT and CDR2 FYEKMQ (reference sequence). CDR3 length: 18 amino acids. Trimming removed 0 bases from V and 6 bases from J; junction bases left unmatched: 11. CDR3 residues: CASSLGRKRTGVAGELFF. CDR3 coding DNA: TGTGCCAGCAGCTTAGGCCGCAAGAGGACAGGGGTGGCCGGGGAGCTGTTTTTT. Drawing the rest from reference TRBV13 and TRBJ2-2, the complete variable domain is AAGVIQSPRHLIKEKRETATLKCYPIPRHDTVYWYQQGPGQDPQFLISFYEKMQSDKGSIPDRFSAQQFSDYHSELNMSSLELGDSALYFCASSLGRKRTGVAGELFFGEGSRLTVL.